This T cell receptor beta chain appears in the sequencing data of a study of metastatic and nonmetastatic thyroid tumors. To note about this clone: Its antigen is unidentified. A junction end diverges from the germline sequence, so it may reflect a read error.

Overall study findings and caveats: Versus benign nodules, malignant thyroid tumors reportedly had significantly higher TCR beta diversity, in blood and tumor.

Prior to thyroid surgery, none of the patients had received any treatment. From germline, CDR1 is SNHLY and CDR2 FYNNEI. This CDR3 region has 12 residues. Through MiXCR, TCRdb re-clonotyped the PCR reads. In the table there are around 53,000 clones, around 20% of which are singletons. The source material was blood. This chain joins TRBV2 and TRBJ2-1, with 7 bases identical to TRBD2. The sequence was collected from a female donor with papillary thyroid cancer or a benign thyroid nodule (not recorded which). Some clones in this sample may be carry-over from other donors' samples. CDR3 protein: CASGGIYNEQLF. CDR3 coding DNA: TGTGCATCCGGGGGGATCTACAATGAGCAGTTATTC.